The next 19 T cell receptor beta chains were all read from a single sample in a study of cytomegalovirus exposure and HLA in healthy donors. PCR primers comprised 60 Vbeta and 13 Jbeta primers. Libraries were prepared by immunoSEQ multiplex PCR; TCRdb keeps only in-frame clonotypes and omits some of them. The top ten clones hold more than 10% of a sample with some 120,000 clones, under 85% of them seen once. Sequencing was done on a sample of PBMCs. All receptors come from a woman in her thirties or forties in good health and CMV-seropositive.

The rearrangement links TRBV2 to TRBJ2-1; D is perhaps TRBD2 (5 bases). This CDR3 is built from 15 residues. The germline gives CDR1 SNHLY, CDR2 FYNNEI. Trimming removed 2 bases from V and 2 bases from J, with 10 bases in between. The CDR3 nucleotides read TGTGCCAGCAGTGAAATGCTAGCCCCCTACAATGAGCAGTTCTTC. It codes for CASSEMLAPYNEQFF.

CDR3 sequence reads: CASRIDLAGVADTQYF. CDR3 coding DNA: TGTGCCAGCAGGATAGATCTAGCGGGAGTCGCAGATACGCAGTATTTT. The chain carries TRBV2 and TRBJ2-3; 10 nucleotides line up with TRBD2. The CDR3 length is 16 residues. The trim removed 6 bases at V and 4 bases at J, leaving 10 bases unmatched. CDR1 SNHLY and CDR2 FYNNEI come from the germline V gene.

The chain couples TRBV5-1 to TRBJ1-1, with TRBD1 matching 7 bases. The CDR3 length is 16 residues. Germline lookup yields CDR1 SGHRS and CDR2 YFSETQ. V trimming: 0 bases; J trimming: 5 bases; junction bases outside the gene matches: 10. Written as DNA, the CDR3 is TGCGCCAGCAGCTTGGATTCCCAGACAGGGAGAACTGAAGCTTTCTTT. Protein product: CASSLDSQTGRTEAFF. The full variable domain, with the rest looked up from reference TRBV5-1 and TRBJ1-1, is KAGVTQTPRYLIKTRGQQVTLSCSPISGHRSVSWYQQTPGQGLQFLFEYFSETQRNKGNFPGRFSGRQFSNSRSEMNVSTLELGDSALYLCASSLDSQTGRTEAFFGQGTRLTVV.

This clone was seen more than once but under ten times. The V gene is TRBV11-3, the J gene TRBJ2-2, with 9 positions matching TRBD1. CDR1 is SGHNT, CDR2 YENEEA, per germline. After removal of 2 bases from V and 3 bases from J, the junction contained 4 bases not matched to a gene. The CDR3 spans 16 residues. This CDR3 reads CASSLSDRGYTGELFF. The CDR3 DNA follows: TGTGCCAGCAGCTTATCGGACAGGGGCTACACCGGGGAGCTGTTTTTT.

The chain employs TRBV2 and TRBJ1-5, with D possibly being TRBD1 (5 bases). CDR3 length equals 13 residues. Trimming shortened V by 6 bases and J by 2 bases, and 8 bases separated the two germline ends. Germline CDR1 is SNHLY and CDR2 is FYNNEI. The CDR3 reads CASSETGNQPQHF. CDR3 bases: TGTGCCAGCAGCGAGACAGGCAATCAGCCCCAGCATTTT.

The rearrangement joins TRBV5-1 to TRBJ2-3; the D gene is possibly TRBD2 (5 bases). There are 13 residues in the CDR3. Trimming removed 0 bases at V and 6 bases at J, with 8 bases between. Germline values: CDR1 SGHRS, CDR2 YFSETQ. CDR3 coding DNA: TGCGCCAGCAGCTTGGCCGGCGGGGATACGCAGTATTTT. Translating it yields CASSLAGGDTQYF.

In its sample, this clone was seen once. The chain employs TRBV18 and TRBJ2-7; TRBD2 agrees at 8 bases. The J segment lost 0 bases and the V segment lost 5 bases, leaving 9 bases of the junction unmatched. Germline-derived CDR1 and CDR2 are KGHSH and LQKENI. CDR3 length: 16 amino acids. The CDR3 DNA follows: TGTGCCAGCTCAGACGGACTAGCCTCCCTCTCCTACGAGCAGTACTTC. Its translation is CASSDGLASLSYEQYF.

The chain carries TRBV19 and TRBJ1-2; TRBD1 might be the D (6 bases). The CDR3 totals 12 residues. CDR1 and CDR2 from the germline V gene are LNHDA and SQIVND (reference sequence). V was trimmed by 7 bases and J by 1 base, leaving 7 bases between them. The CDR3 DNA follows: TGTGCCAGTAAAGGGGGTAACTATGGCTACACCTTC. This gives the protein CASKGGNYGYTF. The full variable domain, its missing parts supplied by reference TRBV19 and TRBJ1-2, is DGGITQSPKYLFRKEGQNVTLSCEQNLNHDAMYWYRQDPGQGLRLIYYSQIVNDFQKGDIAEGYSVSREKKESFPLTVTSAQKNPTAFYLCASKGGNYGYTFGSGTRLTVV.

As for this clone: At the DNA level, this CDR3 is encoded by other sequences in the same sample as well. The V and J genes are TRBV7-8 and TRBJ1-3; a weak D match, TRBD1 (6 bases). Trimming removed 1 base from V and 3 bases from J, with 10 bases in between. The CDR3 runs 15 residues. Germline V gene data show CDR1 as SGHVS and CDR2 as FQNEAQ. CDR3 DNA sequence: TGTGCCAGCAGCTTAGTGAGGACAGTTGGAAACACCATATATTTT. Its protein product is CASSLVRTVGNTIYF. Complete variable domain (other parts from reference TRBV7-8 and TRBJ1-3): GAGVSQSPRYKVAKRGQDVALRCDPISGHVSLFWYQQALGQGPEFLTYFQNEAQLDKSGLPSDRFFAERPEGSVSTLKIQRTQQEDSAVYLCASSLVRTVGNTIYFGEGSWLTVV.

This chain joins TRBV7-9 and TRBJ2-7; TRBD1 agrees at 8 bases. J lost 0 bases, V lost 6 bases, and 10 bases had no gene match. The CDR3 is 16 amino acids. Germline V gene data show CDR1 as SEHNR and CDR2 as FQNEAQ (reference sequence). CDR3 bases: TGTGCCAGCAGTTCACCGCGGACAGGGAGCTCCTACGAGCAGTACTTC. Amino acids: CASSSPRTGSSYEQYF.

This clone was picked up a small number of times. CDR3 loop: CASSLGQDYEQYF. DNA of the CDR3: TGTGCCAGCAGCTTAGGACAGGACTACGAGCAGTACTTC. The chain is built from TRBV7-9 and TRBJ2-7; D perhaps matches TRBD1 (6 bases). The CDR3 extends over 13 amino acids. Germline V CDR1 and CDR2: SEHNR, FQNEAQ (reference sequence). Deletions cut 1 base from V and 3 bases from J, with 7 bases between.

This clone appeared a few times. This CDR3 reads CASSDASGRATNEQFF. As DNA, the CDR3 is TGTGCCAGCAGCGATGCTAGCGGGAGGGCCACCAATGAGCAGTTCTTC. This sequence joins TRBV5-4 and TRBJ2-1; 12 nucleotides agree with TRBD2. After removal of 4 bases from V and 6 bases from J, the junction contained 8 bases not matched to a gene. This CDR3 region has 16 residues. The germline V gene has CDR1 SGHNT and CDR2 YYREEE (reference sequence). Full variable domain (outside the CDR3, taken from reference TRBV5-4 and TRBJ2-1): ETGVTQSPTHLIKTRGQQVTLRCSSQSGHNTVSWYQQALGQGPQFIFQYYREEENGRGNFPPRFSGLQFPNYSSELNVNALELDDSALYLCASSDASGRATNEQFFGPGTRLTVL.

This chain links TRBV5-1 with TRBJ1-1, with 7 nucleotides matching TRBD1. CDR1 and CDR2 (germline): SGHRS, YFSETQ. Unmatched junction bases numbered 5, after V lost 5 bases and J lost 1 base. CDR3 length: 14 amino acids. The CDR3 here is CASRLDRPNTEAFF. CDR3 nucleotide sequence: TGCGCCAGCAGGCTGGACAGGCCGAACACTGAAGCTTTCTTT.

This chain joins TRBV9 and TRBJ2-7; maybe TRBD2 (6 bases). V was cut by 0 bases and J by 2 bases, with 12 bases left in between. Germline V gene sequence: CDR1 SGDLS, CDR2 YYNGEE. The CDR3 runs 15 residues. This CDR3 reads CASSVGIAATYEQYF. DNA of the CDR3: TGTGCCAGCAGCGTAGGTATAGCGGCTACCTACGAGCAGTACTTC.

This chain links TRBV29-1 with TRBJ2-7; the D gene is possibly TRBD1 (6 bases). The CDR3 extends over 12 amino acids. Germline V gene lookup returns CDR1 SQVTM and CDR2 ANQGSEA. V was trimmed by 6 bases and J by 1 base, leaving 10 bases between them. CDR3 sequence: CSVVGQSYEQYF. The CDR3, as DNA: TGCAGCGTCGTCGGACAGTCCTACGAGCAGTACTTC.

The J gene is TRBJ2-5, the V gene TRBV28; 8 nucleotides align to TRBD2. Germline assignment: CDR1 MDHEN and CDR2 SYDVKM. The V segment lost 5 bases and the J segment 5 bases; nucleotides outside the gene matches: 10. The CDR3 runs 15 residues. The CDR3 loop is CASSHLKGLGETQYF. CDR3 DNA sequence: TGTGCCAGCAGTCACCTAAAGGGACTAGGGGAGACCCAGTACTTC.

The V call is TRBV5-1, the J call TRBJ2-5, with a weak D call TRBD1 (5 bases). Trimming removed 2 bases from V and 1 base from J, with 6 bases in between. This CDR3 is built from 13 residues. Germline CDR1 SGHRS, CDR2 YFSETQ. The CDR3: CASSFQGQETQYF. In DNA, the CDR3 is TGCGCCAGCAGCTTCCAGGGCCAAGAGACCCAGTACTTC.

The chain is built from TRBV11-2 and TRBJ2-7, with D perhaps TRBD2 (5 bases). Germline V CDR1 and CDR2: SGHAT, FQNNGV. This CDR3 has 14 residues. V was trimmed by 2 bases and J by 4 bases, leaving 12 bases between them. CDR3 in DNA: TGTGCCAGCAGCTTAAGGTCTAGCTTGTACGAGCAGTACTTC. Its translation is CASSLRSSLYEQYF.

The V and J genes are TRBV5-1 and TRBJ2-5; no definite D call. CDR1 and CDR2 (germline): SGHRS, YFSETQ. Between the trimmed V and J ends, which lost 1 base and 5 bases, there was a span of 15 bases. CDR3 length: 15 amino acids. CDR3 in DNA: TGCGCCAGCAGCTTGTTCGATCCATCCGGGGAGACCCAGTACTTC. It is translated as CASSLFDPSGETQYF.